The T cell receptor (beta chain) described here comes from a study of blood T cell repertoires in COVID-19. Background on the study: Collection of acute and convalescent COVID-19 samples took place in the United States, Italy and Spain. PBMCs, B-cell-depleted T cells, or T cells were the source of the cDNA or gDNA that made up the material.

Germline assignment: CDR1 SGHDT and CDR2 YYEEEE. This CDR3 spans 18 amino acids. The V and J ends lost 0 bases and 2 bases respectively, with 18 bases between them. Repertoires were generated with immunoSEQ multiplex PCR, while TCRdb's copy carries only in-frame clones and drops some. The sample carries about 80,000 clones, about four fifths recorded once. This chain uses TRBV5-6 with TRBJ1-3; no clear D. Specimen: peripheral blood. The sequence derives from a human donor in a cohort sampled during active COVID-19. The CDR3 sequence is CASSLGSGQWIPGNTIYF. As DNA, the CDR3 is TGTGCCAGCAGCTTGGGGTCAGGCCAGTGGATACCTGGAAACACCATATATTTT. The full variable domain, rest sourced from reference TRBV5-6 and TRBJ1-3, is DAGVTQSPTHLIKTRGQQVTLRCSPKSGHDTVSWYQQALGQGPQFIFQYYEEEERQRGNFPDRFSGHQFPNYSSELNVNALLLGDSALYLCASSLGSGQWIPGNTIYFGEGSWLTVV.